This TCR beta chain was captured in a study of CXCR3-negative and CXCR3-positive naive CD8 T cells. Looked up from germline, CDR1 is SGDLS and CDR2 is YYNGEE. There are 15 residues in the CDR3. UMI-labeled TRB cDNA libraries were prepared by 5' RACE. TCRdb reprocessed the 5' RACE reads and reports one entry per CDR3 protein, with no DNA. The sample features about 130,000 distinct CDR3 sequences, with about 0.44% in its top ten. Comment on this clonotype: The antigen is unknown.

Naive CD8+ T cells were CD45RO-CCR7+CD27+CD95-. General study findings and limits: Comparably high diversity marked both naive subsets, whereas memory CD8+ cells had much lower diversity. Because surface CD5 did not distinguish the naive subsets, TCR strength was inferred from TRB CDR3 properties.

The chain uses TRBV9 and TRBJ2-1; TCRdb designates TRBD2, a call that cannot be tested without DNA. The source material was naive CXCR3- CD8+ T cells from blood. Subset specified: CD45RO-CCR7+CD27+CD95- naive CD8+ T cells lacking CXCR3 (TNR3-). This receptor was obtained from a human donor in good health. Some clones in this sample may be carry-over from other donors' samples. The CDR3 region is CASSVASGGYNEQFF.